A selection of T cell receptor delta chains follows, all from one sample in a study of γδ T cells in repeated Plasmodium falciparum infection. TCRdb reran clone calling via CATT on the multiplex PCR reads. Seen here are 45,000 to 70,000 delta-chain clones, 1.7% observed once, and the top ten hold around 16%. Sequencing was performed on gamma-delta T cells from blood. These receptor sequences come from a pool of human donors (malaria-infected and uninfected, not separated). Both conserved end residues are part of each CDR3. Each record gives: J gene, D gene, clone size, V gene, CDR3 protein, CDR3 DNA. D genes are given only for firm matches. Size is omitted from some rows. Given values are once, few, many or a class for expanded clones.

j_gene: TRDJ1
d_gene: TRDD3
abundance: many
v_gene: TRDV1
CDR3aa: CALGELDRQAGGPYDKLIF
CDR3nt: TGTGCTCTTGGGGAACTAGATAGACAAGCTGGGGGACCCTACGATAAACTCATCTTT

j_gene: TRDJ1
d_gene: TRDD3
abundance: many
v_gene: TRDV1
CDR3aa: CALGHPFPFFPPHLVGDKYTDKLIF
CDR3nt: TGTGCTCTTGGGCATCCTTTTCCCTTTTTTCCTCCCCATTTGGTGGGGGATAAATACACCGATAAACTCATCTTT

j_gene: TRDJ1
d_gene: .
abundance: few
v_gene: TRDV1
CDR3aa: CALHPLVRETDKLIF
CDR3nt: TGTGCTCTACACCCCTTGGTTCGGGAAACCGATAAACTCATCTTT

j_gene: TRDJ1
d_gene: TRDD3
abundance: many
v_gene: TRDV1
CDR3aa: CALGEGPTPGDSGTDKLIF
CDR3nt: TGTGCTCTTGGGGAAGGGCCTACCCCGGGGGATTCGGGAACCGATAAACTCATCTTT

j_gene: TRDJ1
d_gene: .
abundance: many
v_gene: TRDV2
CDR3aa: CACDTLPTGGFTDKLIF
CDR3nt: TGTGCCTGTGACACACTTCCTACTGGGGGGTTCACCGATAAACTCATCTTT

j_gene: TRDJ1
d_gene: TRDD3
abundance: many
v_gene: TRDV1
CDR3aa: CALGEPTLLGGADKLIF
CDR3nt: TGTGCTCTTGGGGAACCCACATTACTGGGGGGTGCCGATAAACTCATCTTT

j_gene: TRDJ1
d_gene: TRDD3
abundance: medium-sized
v_gene: TRDV1
CDR3aa: CALGVRGISYTDKPIF
CDR3nt: TGTGCTCTTGGGGTCCGGGGGATATCGTACACCGATAAACCCATCTTT

j_gene: TRDJ1
d_gene: TRDD2
abundance: many
v_gene: TRDV1
CDR3aa: CALGDLPTFLWGPHGDKLIF
CDR3nt: TGTGCTCTTGGGGACCTTCCTACGTTTCTCTGGGGGCCCCACGGCGATAAACTCATCTTT

j_gene: TRDJ1
d_gene: TRDD2
abundance: many
v_gene: TRDV1
CDR3aa: CALGATPFLPLRRIPTGSTDKLIF
CDR3nt: TGTGCTCTTGGGGCCACCCCCTTCCTTCCTCTCCGCCGTATCCCGACCGGGAGCACCGATAAACTCATCTTT

j_gene: TRDJ1
d_gene: .
abundance: .
v_gene: TRDV1
CDR3aa: CALGELWGSYGPLLQNKLIF
CDR3nt: TGTGCTCTTGGGGAACTTTGGGGGTCCTACGGTCCTTTACTGCAAAATAAACTCATCTTT

j_gene: TRDJ1
d_gene: TRDD2
abundance: many
v_gene: TRDV1
CDR3aa: CALGTPSFLQMIRYTDKLIF
CDR3nt: TGTGCTCTTGGAACTCCCTCCTTCCTACAAATGATACGCTACACCGATAAACTCATCTTT

j_gene: TRDJ1
d_gene: TRDD3
abundance: many
v_gene: TRDV1
CDR3aa: CALGERRLVLGDRTDKLIF
CDR3nt: TGTGCTCTTGGGGAACGAAGGTTGGTACTGGGGGATAGGACCGATAAACTCATCTTT

j_gene: TRDJ1
d_gene: TRDD3
abundance: medium-sized
v_gene: TRDV1
CDR3aa: CALGPIPSSLLGDTSAPLIF
CDR3nt: TGTGCTCTTGGCCCTATCCCTTCCTCACTACTGGGGGATACTTCGGCGCCACTCATCTTT

j_gene: TRDJ1
d_gene: .
abundance: medium-sized
v_gene: TRDV1
CDR3aa: CALGELPLRLPLETYTDKLIF
CDR3nt: TGTGCTCTTGGGGAACTCCCCTTGCGCCTTCCCTTGGAGACGTACACCGATAAACTCATCTTT

j_gene: TRDJ1
d_gene: TRDD3
abundance: many
v_gene: TRDV1
CDR3aa: CALGEGHRTGGYAREGDADKLIF
CDR3nt: TGTGCTCTTGGGGAAGGACACCGTACTGGGGGATACGCGAGGGAGGGGGATGCCGATAAACTCATCTTT

j_gene: TRDJ1
d_gene: TRDD3
abundance: many
v_gene: TRDV1
CDR3aa: CALGERFQILGDTDKLIF
CDR3nt: TGTGCTCTTGGGGAACGATTCCAAATACTGGGGGATACCGATAAACTCATCTTT

j_gene: TRDJ1
d_gene: TRDD2
abundance: medium-sized
v_gene: TRDV1
CDR3aa: CALAVGLPTPLPLEQLIF
CDR3nt: TGTGCTCTTGCCGTCGGGCTTCCTACTCCCCTACCCCTAGAACAACTCATCTTT

j_gene: TRDJ1
d_gene: .
abundance: many
v_gene: TRDV1
CDR3aa: CALGEAFPVYLTDKLIF
CDR3nt: TGTGCTCTTGGGGAGGCCTTCCCCGTGTACTTAACCGATAAACTCATCTTT

j_gene: TRDJ3
d_gene: .
abundance: medium-sized
v_gene: TRDV2
CDR3aa: CACDTAGGPSSWDTRQMFF
CDR3nt: TGTGCCTGTGACACCGCGGGGGGCCCAAGCTCCTGGGACACCCGACAGATGTTTTTC

j_gene: TRDJ1
d_gene: TRDD3
abundance: many
v_gene: TRDV1
CDR3aa: CALGENPFLHVGDTPSDTDKLIF
CDR3nt: TGTGCTCTTGGGGAAAATCCCTTCCTACATGTGGGGGATACGCCGAGCGACACCGATAAACTCATCTTT

j_gene: TRDJ1
d_gene: TRDD3
abundance: many
v_gene: TRDV1
CDR3aa: CALGEPSLLPIAFLGDTHTDKLIF
CDR3nt: TGTGCTCTTGGGGAACCTTCCCTACTTCCTATTGCGTTTCTGGGGGATACCCACACCGATAAACTCATCTTT

j_gene: TRDJ1
d_gene: .
abundance: medium-sized
v_gene: TRDV1
CDR3aa: CALGEPYPGIQYTDKLIF
CDR3nt: TGTGCTCTTGGGGAACCCTACCCCGGGATCCAGTACACCGATAAACTCATCTTT

j_gene: TRDJ1
d_gene: TRDD3
abundance: many
v_gene: TRDV1
CDR3aa: CALGELALLLRGGGYLIF
CDR3nt: TGTGCTCTTGGGGAACTAGCACTACTCCTGAGGGGCGGGGGATACCTCATCTTT

j_gene: TRDJ1
d_gene: .
abundance: many
v_gene: TRDV2
CDR3aa: CACDPGGGPDQLIF
CDR3nt: TGTGCCTGTGACCCGGGGGGGGGCCCTGATCAACTCATCTTT

j_gene: TRDJ1
d_gene: .
abundance: many
v_gene: TRDV1
CDR3aa: CALGDLELPPTDKLIF
CDR3nt: TGTGCTCTTGGGGACTTGGAACTTCCTCCAACCGATAAACTCATCTTT

j_gene: TRDJ1
d_gene: .
abundance: many
v_gene: TRDV1
CDR3aa: CALGELLGPGPDLGLIF
CDR3nt: TGTGCTCTTGGGGAACTCCTCGGACCGGGACCCGATTTGGGGCTCATCTTT

j_gene: TRDJ1
d_gene: .
abundance: medium-sized
v_gene: TRDV1
CDR3aa: CALGGSTAGIRGGLRYTDKLIF
CDR3nt: TGTGCTCTTGGGGGATCTACGGCCGGGATAAGGGGGGGTCTCCGGTACACCGATAAACTCATCTTT

j_gene: TRDJ1
d_gene: .
abundance: medium-sized
v_gene: TRDV1
CDR3aa: CALGNTYGWCGKRLYTDKLIF
CDR3nt: TGTGCTCTTGGGAACACTTACGGTTGGTGTGGAAAACGCCTTTACACCGATAAACTCATCTTT

j_gene: TRDJ1
d_gene: TRDD3
abundance: many
v_gene: TRDV1
CDR3aa: CALGGDFLYRPPGGYNADKLIF
CDR3nt: TGTGCTCTTGGGGGCGACTTCCTATATAGGCCCCCTGGGGGATACAACGCCGATAAACTCATCTTT

j_gene: TRDJ1
d_gene: .
abundance: medium-sized
v_gene: TRDV3
CDR3aa: CAFSSYRWIRRTDKLIF
CDR3nt: TGTGCCTTTTCCTCCTACCGATGGATCCGTCGAACCGATAAACTCATCTTT

j_gene: TRDJ3
d_gene: TRDD3
abundance: medium-sized
v_gene: TRDV2
CDR3aa: CACDRLGDLSWDTRQMFF
CDR3nt: TGTGCCTGTGACAGACTGGGGGACCTCTCCTGGGACACCCGACAGATGTTTTTC

j_gene: TRDJ1
d_gene: TRDD3
abundance: medium-sized
v_gene: TRDV1
CDR3aa: CALGEGLPGDTRLIF
CDR3nt: TGTGCTCTTGGGGAAGGCCTTCCGGGGGATACTCGGCTCATCTTT

j_gene: TRDJ1
d_gene: TRDD3
abundance: medium-sized
v_gene: TRDV1
CDR3aa: CALGETILKPRPGDWGTLRYTDKLIF
CDR3nt: TGTGCTCTTGGGGAAACGATCCTAAAGCCGCGACCGGGAGACTGGGGGACCCTGAGGTACACCGATAAACTCATCTTT

j_gene: TRDJ1
d_gene: TRDD3
abundance: many
v_gene: TRDV1
CDR3aa: CALGDTPRGLGDTMRTDKLIF
CDR3nt: TGTGCTCTTGGGGACACCCCTAGAGGGCTGGGGGATACGATGCGCACCGATAAACTCATCTTT

j_gene: TRDJ1
d_gene: .
abundance: many
v_gene: TRDV1
CDR3aa: CALGDIGPLCLRDTDKLIF
CDR3nt: TGTGCTCTTGGGGATATCGGGCCTTTGTGCCTCCGTGACACCGATAAACTCATCTTT